There are a few counts of the clone carrying this T cell receptor beta chain. Other nucleotide sequences in the sample specify the same CDR3. CDR1 and CDR2 (germline): SNHLY, FYNNEI. CDR3 length: 14 amino acids. V shed 7 bases and J 2 bases; nucleotides not matched to a gene: 6. Several immunoSEQ plates held equal portions of the genomic DNA taken from each subset. The repertoire was sequenced with immunoSEQ multiplex PCR; TCRdb's copy has only in-frame clones and lacks some. Of a few hundred thousand clones listed, about 69% are singletons. These data are taken from a study of shared clonotypes between healthy human individuals. For the study at large: Each donor's CD8 memory used one plate, CD8 naive two, each CD4 subset three.

The split of CD4+ cells yielded CD45RA+ naive and CD45RA-negative memory subsets. The sequence came from a man aged 30 to 39 in good health. The chain employs TRBV2 and TRBJ2-5; 8 bases line up with TRBD2. The material sequenced was memory CD4+ T cells sorted from blood. Subset meaning: CD45RA-negative fraction. Here the CDR3 DNA reads TGTGCCAGCAAATCACGGGGGGGTCAAGAGACCCAGTACTTC. It codes for CASKSRGGQETQYF.